A selection of T cell receptor beta chains follows, all from one sample in a study of shared clonotypes between healthy human individuals. Profiling relied on immunoSEQ multiplex PCR, and the TCRdb table lists in-frame clones only, not all of them. The table shows hundreds of thousands of clones, with around four fifths occurring only once. Sample: memory CD4+ T cells sorted from blood. The receptors were sampled from a woman in her 30s in good health. Both conserved end residues are part of each CDR3. D genes are given only for firm matches. Clone size is stated in some rows and not others, as once, few, many or a class when expanded.

>NA|TRBJ2-2|TRBV2|NA
TGTGCCAGCAGTGAAGGGCGGGTCGCCGACACCGGGGAGCTGTTTTTT
CASSEGRVADTGELFF
>TRBD1|TRBJ1-2|TRBV28|once
TGTGCCAGCAGACCGGGACAGGGCTATGGCTACACCTTC
CASRPGQGYGYTF
>NA|TRBJ2-5|TRBV18|few
TGTGCCAGCGACCGAGCGGGCAGGGTGGAGGAGACCCAGTACTTC
CASDRAGRVEETQYF
>NA|TRBJ2-7|TRBV29-1|once
TGCAGCGTTCAGGGTGCCTACGAGCAGTACTTC
CSVQGAYEQYF
>TRBD2|TRBJ2-3|TRBV11-2|NA
TGTGCCAGCAGCTTCCCTTCGGGAGGAAGCACAGATACGCAGTATTTT
CASSFPSGGSTDTQYF
>NA|TRBJ1-5|TRBV29-1|few
TGCAGCGTTGTTATTTCGACCGGAGATCAGCCCCAGCATTTT
CSVVISTGDQPQHF
>NA|TRBJ2-6|TRBV5-1|once
TGCGCCAGCAGCTTGGGGGTCCGCTCTGGGGCCAACGTCCTGACTTTC
CASSLGVRSGANVLTF
>NA|TRBJ2-1|TRBV11-1|NA
TGTGCCAGCAGCTTAAGTGAGGGTCTAGCATACAATGAGCAGTTCTTC
CASSLSEGLAYNEQFF
>NA|TRBJ2-1|TRBV10-1|many
TGCGCCAGCAGGATGCAGAGGGGGCGGGGTGAGCAGTTCTTC
CASRMQRGRGEQFF
>TRBD2|TRBJ2-7|TRBV30|NA
TGTGCCTGGAGTCTGGGGCTAGCGGGAGCCCACGAGCAGTACTTC
CAWSLGLAGAHEQYF
>NA|TRBJ2-2|TRBV30|NA
TGTGCCTGGAATGGGGGGATAGTTGGCGGGGAGCTGTTTTTT
CAWNGGIVGGELFF
>NA|TRBJ2-5|TRBV5-4|few
TGTGCCAGCAGCTTGGGGCAGGGTGACGAGACCCAGTACTTC
CASSLGQGDETQYF
>NA|TRBJ1-5|TRBV28|NA
TGTGCCAGCACACAAGGGGGGGCATGGCAGCCCCAGCATTTT
CASTQGGAWQPQHF
>NA|TRBJ1-1|TRBV5-4|NA
TGTGCCAGCAGTTTAGACCGGAACACTGAAGCTTTCTTT
CASSLDRNTEAFF
>TRBD2|TRBJ2-7|TRBV15|NA
TGTGCCACCAGCGCGGGTAGCGGGAGCTCGGGGGAGCAGTACTTC
CATSAGSGSSGEQYF
>NA|TRBJ2-1|TRBV15|NA
TGTGCCACCAGCAGTCTCCAGGTATTTGAGCAGTTCTTC
CATSSLQVFEQFF
>TRBD2|TRBJ2-3|TRBV5-4|NA
TGTGCCAGCAGCCCGAATCTACGCGGGGGAGAAGATACGCAGTATTTT
CASSPNLRGGEDTQYF
>NA|TRBJ2-2|TRBV2|NA
TGTGCCAGCGCGTGGGGGGCCGGGGAGCTGTTTTTT
CASAWGAGELFF
>NA|TRBJ1-5|TRBV6-6|NA
TGTGCCAGCAGCCAACAGGCGAATAACAATCAGCCCCAGCATTTT
CASSQQANNNQPQHF
>TRBD2|TRBJ2-2|TRBV23-1|NA
TGCGCCAGCAGCTTTGGACTAGCCCGAAGAAGACCCGGGGAGCTGTTTTTT
CASSFGLARRRPGELFF